This T cell receptor beta chain was captured by sequencing in a study of T-cell reconstitution after alpha-beta-depleted transplantation in children. A library of TCRbeta sequences, prepared with unique molecular identifiers, was generated. TCRdb independently ran MiXCR on the PCR reads; one entry per CDR3 protein. The sample has approximately 210,000 distinct CDR3 sequences, more than 12% seen once. Material: PBMCs from the stem cell graft donor, obtained from the stem cell graft. The TCR sequence derives from a human donor who donated a stem cell graft to a child with acute lymphoblastic leukemia.

The CDR3 DNA reads TGCAGTGCTACTTCGCGGGGCTCCTACAATGAGCAGTTCTTC. Its protein product is CSATSRGSYNEQFF. This chain connects TRBV20-1 to TRBJ2-1; TRBD2 is a possible D gene (6 bases). Germline loops: CDR1 DFQATT, CDR2 SNEGSKA (reference sequence). Trimming stripped 4 bases from V and 0 bases from J, with 10 bases between. The CDR3 has 14 residues.